The next 13 T cell receptor beta chains were all read from a single sample in a study of T cell repertoires in cytomegalovirus infection. The antigens for these receptors are not known. TCRdb re-called the reads with MiXCR, one entry per CDR3 protein. The sample contains approximately 470,000 distinct CDR3 sequences, about 39% of which appear only once. The sample consisted of cultured PBMCs, taken from culture after CMV antigen stimulation. All receptors come from a human donor in good health (CMV status not recorded). Some clones in this sample may be carry-over from other donors' samples.

This sequence joins TRBV20-1 and TRBJ1-1, with no clear D. Trimming took 3 bases from V and 4 from J, leaving 12 bases between them. The CDR3 spans 13 residues. Germline CDR1 reads DFQATT; CDR2 reads SNEGSKA (reference sequence). The CDR3 here is CSASAGLGTEAFF. The CDR3 coding sequence is TGCAGTGCTAGCGCGGGGTTGGGCACTGAAGCTTTCTTT.

In this sample, this clonotype turned up once. The chain couples TRBV10-3 to TRBJ1-1; no clear D. The V end was cut by 6 bases, the J end by 1 base, with 12 bases between. The CDR3 length is 14 residues. The germline gives CDR1 ENHRY, CDR2 SYGVKD. CDR3 residues: CAIRGWEKNTEAFF. The CDR3 nucleotides read TGTGCCATCAGGGGTTGGGAAAAGAACACTGAAGCTTTCTTT.

This sequence joins TRBV29-1 and TRBJ2-3; TRBD2 is a possible D gene (5 bases). The V end lost 3 bases, the J end lost 3 bases, and 13 bases lay between the germline ends. CDR1 SQVTM and CDR2 ANQGSEA come from the germline V gene. This CDR3 region has 14 residues. This chain's CDR3 is CSVDLGGRTDTQYF. The CDR3, as DNA: TGCAGCGTTGATCTAGGAGGACGAACAGATACGCAGTATTTT.

The V and J genes are TRBV7-9 and TRBJ2-7; D gene ambiguous. V was cut by 3 bases and J by 6 bases, with 6 bases left in between. The CDR3 length is 11 residues. In germline, CDR1 is SEHNR, CDR2 FQNEAQ (reference sequence). The CDR3 region is CASSFSIEQYF. CDR3 in DNA: TGTGCCAGCAGCTTTTCCATCGAGCAGTACTTC.

The rearrangement links TRBV28 to TRBJ2-3, with a weak D call TRBD1 (5 bases). Germline loops: CDR1 MDHEN, CDR2 SYDVKM. Trimming removed 4 bases from V and 3 bases from J, with 14 bases in between. This CDR3 contains 15 residues. CDR3 region: CASSSSIQGTDTQYF. CDR3 bases: TGTGCCAGCAGTTCCTCCATTCAGGGAACAGATACGCAGTATTTT.

The gene calls are TRBV6-6 and TRBJ2-7; 9 nucleotides match TRBD1. J gave up 2 bases and V 6 bases, and 5 bases lay outside the gene matches. Germline V gene data show CDR1 as MNHNY and CDR2 as SVGAGI (reference sequence). The CDR3 runs 14 residues. CDR3 sequence (DNA): TGTGCCAGCAGGCGGACAGGGGCCCCCTACGAGCAGTACTTC. Translating gives CASRRTGAPYEQYF.

This clonotype was detected only once. The chain couples TRBV7-7 to TRBJ2-7; 7 bases map to TRBD1. CDR3 length: 14 amino acids. The J segment lost 2 bases and the V segment lost 4 bases, leaving 5 bases of the junction unmatched. Germline values: CDR1 SSHAT, CDR2 FNYEAQ (reference sequence). CDR3 coding DNA: TGTGCCAGCAGCTACGGGACAGCAACCTACGAGCAGTACTTC. It yields the protein CASSYGTATYEQYF.

The chain uses TRBV5-1 and TRBJ2-7, with TRBD2 identical over 10 bases. V was clipped by 2 bases and J by 3 bases; unmatched bases: 5. The CDR3 spans 15 residues. Germline loops: CDR1 SGHRS, CDR2 YFSETQ. The CDR3 here is CASSLRTSGDYEQYF. The CDR3 region has the DNA TGCGCCAGCAGCTTACGGACTAGCGGAGACTACGAGCAGTACTTC.

This clonotype has a handful of counts. This chain uses TRBV7-2 with TRBJ2-3; D remains unclear. V was clipped by 5 bases and J by 0 bases, with 9 bases between them. The CDR3 contains 14 residues. Looked up from germline, CDR1 is SGHTA and CDR2 is FQGNSA. The CDR3 protein is CASSQGASTDTQYF. CDR3 nucleotide sequence: TGTGCCAGCAGCCAAGGCGCAAGCACAGATACGCAGTATTTT.

This clonotype was recorded a few times. V and J are TRBV7-2 and TRBJ2-5; 8 bases match TRBD2. Germline assignment: CDR1 SGHTA and CDR2 FQGNSA. After removal of 5 bases from V and 4 bases from J, the junction contained 9 bases not matched to a gene. This CDR3 has 15 residues. CDR3 coding DNA: TGTGCCAGCAGCATCGGGGGGACTAGGAGAGAGACCCAGTACTTC. This translates into CASSIGGTRRETQYF.

This clonotype has only a few counts. The chain joins TRBV6-2 or TRBV6-3 to TRBJ2-5, with D perhaps matching TRBD2 (6 bases). The germline V gene has CDR1 MNHEY and CDR2 SVGEGT. The V end lost 1 base, the J end lost 2 bases, and 11 bases lay between the germline ends. This CDR3 region has 15 residues. CDR3 DNA: TGTGCCAGCAGTTACTTGACTAGATCTCAAGAGACCCAGTACTTC. Protein product: CASSYLTRSQETQYF.

The CDR3 DNA sequence: TGCGCCAGCAGCCCCGAGCTGGCGACCCCCTACGAGCAGTACTTC. This codes for CASSPELATPYEQYF. This chain uses TRBV4-1 with TRBJ2-7; D remains unclear. CDR1 and CDR2 (germline): MGHRA, YSYEKL. Trimming removed 4 bases at V and 2 bases at J, with 15 bases between. The CDR3 consists of 15 residues.

This clonotype was detected only a few times. The chain joins TRBV5-6 to TRBJ1-5; no definite D call. From germline, CDR1 is SGHDT and CDR2 YYEEEE. V gave up 0 bases and J gave up 16 bases, with 20 bases separating them. This CDR3 is built from 14 residues. The CDR3: CASSLGSPPTAQHF. The CDR3 nucleotides are TGTGCCAGCAGCTTGGGTAGCCCTCCTACCGCGCAACATTTT.